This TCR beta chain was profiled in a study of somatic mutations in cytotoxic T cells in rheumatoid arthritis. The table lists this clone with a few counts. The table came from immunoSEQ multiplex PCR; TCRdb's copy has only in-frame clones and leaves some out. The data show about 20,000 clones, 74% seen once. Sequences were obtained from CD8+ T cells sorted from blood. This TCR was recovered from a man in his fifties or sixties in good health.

CDR3 in amino acids: CAISVTGTVGAETQYF. CDR3 bases: TGTGCCATCAGTGTCACCGGGACAGTGGGGGCGGAGACCCAGTACTTC. This sequence joins TRBV10-3 and TRBJ2-5, with TRBD1 identical over 7 bases. Germline loops: CDR1 ENHRY, CDR2 SYGVKD. This CDR3 has 16 residues. The J segment lost 5 bases and the V segment lost 4 bases, leaving 13 bases of the junction unmatched.